This record looks at one TCR beta chain sequence and its context. What it recognizes is unknown. TCRdb's table, derived via immunoSEQ multiplex PCR, lists solely in-frame clones and lacks some. The table has approximately 150,000 clones, 86% seen once. The data were taken from a study of Ad26.COV2.S vaccination and SARS-CoV-2 variants. Regarding the study as a whole: Vaccinees showed greater spike-specific TCR breadth than placebo recipients. Similar non-spike TCR breadth was seen in vaccine and placebo recipients.

Trimming took off 7 bases at V and 7 bases at J, with 10 bases between the two ends. The CDR3 consists of 11 residues. Germline-derived CDR1 and CDR2 are SQVTM and ANQGSEA. The receptor comes from a human donor who had recovered from COVID-19. The J gene is TRBJ1-4, the V gene TRBV29-1; D not certain. Sequenced here: peripheral blood, sampled after recovery from COVID-19. The CDR3 sequence: CSASLGEKLFF. The CDR3 region has the DNA TGCAGCGCATCACTCGGTGAAAAACTGTTTTTT.